The entry below describes one T cell receptor (beta chain). This may stem from a read error, because a much larger clone lies one nucleotide away. This sample stems from a study of blood T cells in healthy people across ages. Germline V gene sequence: CDR1 SQVTM, CDR2 ANQGSEA. CDR3 length: 15 residues. V was trimmed by 7 bases and J by 7 bases, leaving 26 bases between them. Then a second PCR, running roughly 7 to 11 cycles, was carried out with a sample-barcoded 5' primer and a J-beta primer mix. TCRdb processed the 5' RACE reads anew with MiXCR; each CDR3 protein has one entry. The sample shows some 1.5 million distinct CDR3 sequences, approximately 30% of them seen only once.

What was sequenced was blood. The V call is TRBV29-1, the J call TRBJ2-7; D may match TRBD1 or TRBD2 (6 bases each). This sequence was found in a woman under 40 in good health. The CDR3: CSAPLGTGAQDEQYF. CDR3 nucleotide sequence: TGCAGCGCCCCCTTGGGGACGGGGGCGCAGGATGAGCAGTACTTC.